This is a list of T cell receptor beta chains from one sample in a study of blood T cells in healthy people across ages. MiXCR, applied by TCRdb to the 5' RACE reads, yields one record per CDR3 protein. In the table there are approximately 800,000 distinct CDR3 sequences, 20% to 30% of which are singletons. In addition, the sample was reused for a study of T cells of mothers and their children.

The sample comprised blood. The receptors originated from a boy aged 10-17 years in good health. The CDR3 runs from the conserved cysteine through the conserved F or W. A D gene is named only where the DNA matches it firmly. Only some rows state a clone size, as once, few, many or a class for expanded clones.

V gene	CDR3 length	D gene	J gene	clone size	CDR3 DNA	CDR3 protein
TRBV3-1	12	.	TRBJ1-4	few	TGTGCCAGCAGCCATATAGGGGACCCACCTTTTTTT	CASSHIGDPPFF
TRBV13	14	.	TRBJ1-1	.	TGTGCCAGCAGCTTAGAGTGGACCGGCACTGAAGCTTCCTTT	CASSLEWTGTEASF
TRBV3-1	16	TRBD2	TRBJ2-3	many	TGTGCCAGCAGCCAAGAAGGAGCGGGGCGGAGTGGCACGCAGTATTTT	CASSQEGAGRSGTQYF
TRBV19	12	.	TRBJ1-5	.	TGTGCCAGTAGTATCAGCAATCAGCCCCAGCATTTT	CASSISNQPQHF
TRBV19	14	.	TRBJ2-3	.	TGTGCCAGTAGTCAAGGGTCCACCACAGATACGCAGTATTTT	CASSQGSTTDTQYF
TRBV20-1	17	TRBD2	TRBJ2-1	.	TGCAGTGTGGAGCTAGCGGGGGGCCACAGAATTTACAATGAGCAGTTCTTC	CSVELAGGHRIYNEQFF
TRBV6-5	15	TRBD2	TRBJ2-5	.	TGTGCCAGCAGCCTTAGCGGGGGGGCGGAAGAGACCCAGTACTTC	CASSLSGGAEETQYF
TRBV6-6	13	.	TRBJ2-7	few	TGTGCCAGCAGTGCGAACAAAGACTACGAGCAGTACTTC	CASSANKDYEQYF
TRBV20-1	13	.	TRBJ2-1	.	TGCAGTGCTCTAGAAGGCCTTTACAATGAGCAGTTCTTC	CSALEGLYNEQFF
TRBV28	13	.	TRBJ2-7	few	TGTGCCAGCAGAACAGGTGCCGGCTACGAGCAGTACTTC	CASRTGAGYEQYF
TRBV4-2	16	TRBD2	TRBJ2-7	.	TGTGCCAGCAGCCAGGCGTCGGCGGGGGTTTCCTACGAGCAGTACTTC	CASSQASAGVSYEQYF
TRBV12-5	16	.	TRBJ2-2	few	TGTGCTAGTGGCTTGTCCTCGGGACTCCCCACCGGGGAGCTGTTTTTT	CASGLSSGLPTGELFF
TRBV20-1	12	.	TRBJ2-1	.	TGCAGTGCGGTGGAGGGAAGGAATGAGCAGTTCTTC	CSAVEGRNEQFF
TRBV12-5	11	.	TRBJ2-1	few	TGTGCTAGTGGGGTTCACAATGAGCAGTTCTTC	CASGVHNEQFF
TRBV12-3/TRBV12-4	16	TRBD1	TRBJ2-1	few	TGTGCCAGCAGTAACTCCCGGGACAGCGTCCCCAATGAGCAGTTCTTC	CASSNSRDSVPNEQFF
TRBV24-1	12	.	TRBJ2-2	few	TGTGCCACCAGTCGCGGGGCCGGGGGGCTGTTTTTT	CATSRGAGGLFF
TRBV10-1	13	.	TRBJ2-5	.	TGCGCCAGCAGTTCGGAACTCAGTGGGATCCAGTACTTC	CASSSELSGIQYF
TRBV20-1	15	TRBD1	TRBJ2-3	.	TGCAGTGCTAGATGGACAGGGCCCCCGCCAGATACGCAGTATTTT	CSARWTGPPPDTQYF
TRBV7-9	18	.	TRBJ1-2	.	TGTGCCAGCAGCCCACTCTCTCCGGGACAATCAAATAACTATGGCTACACCTTC	CASSPLSPGQSNNYGYTF
TRBV5-1	15	.	TRBJ2-3	.	TGCGCCAGCAGCTTGGCGGGTAGCGGCAGGGATACGCAGTATTTT	CASSLAGSGRDTQYF
TRBV11-2	16	.	TRBJ2-5	few	TGTGCCAGCAGCCCGTCGAGAGGGCGGCCAGGGGAGACCCAGTACTTC	CASSPSRGRPGETQYF
TRBV12-3/TRBV12-4	18	TRBD2	TRBJ2-1	.	TGTGCCAGCGGAACAAGCGGGGGCCTACGTTTCCGCTACAATGAGCAGTTCTTC	CASGTSGGLRFRYNEQFF
TRBV9	11	.	TRBJ2-7	few	TGTGCCAGCCGCGCGTGGTACGAGCAGTACTTC	CASRAWYEQYF
TRBV28	14	.	TRBJ2-1	.	TGTGCCAGCAGTCCCGGGACACCGAGGGATGAGCAGTTCTTC	CASSPGTPRDEQFF
TRBV5-1	14	.	TRBJ1-2	.	TGCGCCAGCGGGGGGGACGCCGCGGGGTATGGCTACACCTTC	CASGGDAAGYGYTF
TRBV5-1	15	TRBD1	TRBJ2-3	few	TGCGCCAGCACTACGGACAGGGGGCCTGGAGATACGCAGTATTTT	CASTTDRGPGDTQYF
TRBV4-1	16	.	TRBJ1-5	.	TGCGCCAGCAGCCAAGAGCAAGGGATGAGCAATCAGCCCCAGCATTTT	CASSQEQGMSNQPQHF
TRBV27	16	.	TRBJ2-1	few	TGTGCCAGCAGTTCCCCTGGCGTGGGGTATAACAATGAGCAGTTCTTC	CASSSPGVGYNNEQFF
TRBV5-6	14	.	TRBJ2-1	once	TGTGCCAGCAGCAAGGACCAAGATCGGGATGAGCAGTTCTTC	CASSKDQDRDEQFF
TRBV6-1	16	TRBD2	TRBJ2-5	once	TGTGCCAGCAGTGAACTAGCGGGGGGAGGGCAAGAGACCCAGTACTTC	CASSELAGGGQETQYF
TRBV7-8	15	.	TRBJ2-2	once	TGTGCCAGCAGCTTAGGGACAGGGAGGGCCGGGGAGCTGTTTTTT	CASSLGTGRAGELFF
TRBV27	13	TRBD1	TRBJ1-1	.	TGTGCCAGCAGTTTGAACAGGGGGCTCGAAGCTTTCTTT	CASSLNRGLEAFF
TRBV7-9	15	TRBD2	TRBJ2-5	few	TGTGCCAGCAGCTCCCTGCGGGGGGCCCTGGAGACCCAGTACTTC	CASSSLRGALETQYF
TRBV27	16	.	TRBJ2-6	.	TGTGCCAGCAGTTCCCTAGACCGGGCTGGGGCCAACGTCCTGACTTTC	CASSSLDRAGANVLTF
TRBV29-1	14	TRBD1	TRBJ2-7	.	TGCAGCGCCGAAATCCGGGACAGCTCCTACGAGCAGTACTTC	CSAEIRDSSYEQYF
TRBV28	15	.	TRBJ1-2	.	TGTGCCAGCAGTGCCGACAGGACCCCCAACTATGGCTACACCTTC	CASSADRTPNYGYTF
TRBV20-1	11	.	TRBJ2-5	.	TGCAGTGCCTCAAAGGGGGAGACCCAGTACTTC	CSASKGETQYF
TRBV28	14	.	TRBJ2-7	few	TGTGCCAGCAGCCCCCTCCGGGGGAATATCGAGCAGTACTTC	CASSPLRGNIEQYF
TRBV6-1	17	.	TRBJ1-6	few	TGTGCCAGCAGTAATCAAGGGCAAAGCTCCTATAATTCACCCCTCCACTTT	CASSNQGQSSYNSPLHF
TRBV7-2	12	.	TRBJ2-7	.	TGTGCCAGCAGCTTATGGGAGAGCGAGCAGTACTTC	CASSLWESEQYF
TRBV6-6	16	.	TRBJ1-5	.	TGTGCCAGCAGTTACTCGATGGGGGTGAGCAATCAGCCCCAGCATTTT	CASSYSMGVSNQPQHF
TRBV28	16	.	TRBJ1-1	.	TGTGCCAGCAGTTTACCCTCAGCGGGGCTGAACACTGAAGCTTTCTTT	CASSLPSAGLNTEAFF
TRBV7-8	17	TRBD2	TRBJ2-1	few	TGTGCCAGCAGCCTAGGACTAGTGGGGAGCTCCTACAATGAGCAGTTCTTC	CASSLGLVGSSYNEQFF
TRBV18	13	.	TRBJ2-7	.	TGTGCCAGCTCCCCCATGGGGCAGGAAGAGCAGTACTTC	CASSPMGQEEQYF
TRBV9	15	TRBD2	TRBJ2-1	.	TGTGCCAGCAGCGTGCTAGCGGGGGAGTACAATGAGCAGTTCTTC	CASSVLAGEYNEQFF
TRBV5-1	16	TRBD1	TRBJ1-2	few	TGCGCCAGCAGCTTCGGGACAGGGATCGCTCTGGATGGCTACACCTTC	CASSFGTGIALDGYTF
TRBV20-1	12	.	TRBJ2-7	.	TGCAGTGCTACCCGACAAGTTCAGGGGCAGTACTTC	CSATRQVQGQYF
TRBV20-1	16	.	TRBJ2-1	few	TGCAGTGCTAGAGATAGTGCGCAAAGCTCCTACAATGAGCAGTTCTTC	CSARDSAQSSYNEQFF
TRBV12-3/TRBV12-4	16	TRBD2	TRBJ2-1	.	TGTGCCAGCAGTTTTTTGGGACTAGCGGAGGGGGGTGGGCAGTTCTTC	CASSFLGLAEGGGQFF
TRBV21-1	19	.	TRBJ2-6	.	TGTGCCAGCAGCACTATATACAGGGAGGTTACAACTGGGGCCAACGTCCTGACTTTC	CASSTIYREVTTGANVLTF
TRBV12-5	14	.	TRBJ1-3	few	TGTGCTAGTGGCCTAGGACAGTCTGGAAACACCATATATTTT	CASGLGQSGNTIYF
TRBV28	13	.	TRBJ2-3	few	TGTGCCAGCTCAAACCCCGGGAGAAATACGCAGTATTTT	CASSNPGRNTQYF
TRBV6-5	15	.	TRBJ2-7	few	TGTGCCAGCAGTTCCTATAGGGGCGCAGGTTACGAGCAGTACTTC	CASSSYRGAGYEQYF